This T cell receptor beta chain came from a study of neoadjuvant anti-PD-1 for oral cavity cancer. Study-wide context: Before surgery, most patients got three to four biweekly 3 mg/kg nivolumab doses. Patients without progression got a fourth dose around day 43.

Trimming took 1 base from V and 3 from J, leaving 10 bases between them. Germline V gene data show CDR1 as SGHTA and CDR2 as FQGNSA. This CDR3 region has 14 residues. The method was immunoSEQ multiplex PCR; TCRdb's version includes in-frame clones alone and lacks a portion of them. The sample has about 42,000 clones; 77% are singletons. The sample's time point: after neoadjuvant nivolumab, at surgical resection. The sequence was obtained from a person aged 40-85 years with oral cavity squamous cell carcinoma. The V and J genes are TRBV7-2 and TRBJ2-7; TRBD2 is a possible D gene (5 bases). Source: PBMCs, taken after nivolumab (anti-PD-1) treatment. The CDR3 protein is CASSLDASGYEQYF. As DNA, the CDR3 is TGTGCCAGCAGCTTAGATGCCAGCGGCTACGAGCAGTACTTC.